The clone carrying this TCR beta chain was recorded a few times. This specimen belongs to a study of T-cell memory formation after mild COVID-19. TCRdb reanalysed the 5' RACE reads using MiXCR and keeps one entry per CDR3 protein. The table shows approximately 240,000 distinct CDR3 sequences, with about 17% occurring only once. The V and J ends lost 4 bases and 8 bases respectively, with 6 bases between them. Germline V gene data show CDR1 as SQVTM and CDR2 as ANQGSEA. The CDR3 is 10 amino acids. Sequences were obtained from PBMCs or a T cell subset sorted from them (not recorded which). The chain uses TRBV29-1 and TRBJ2-4, with a possible D match to TRBD2 (6 bases). The clonotype originates from a man aged 18 to 30 who had mild COVID-19 (a few samples of this study predate the infection). Cell type and time point are not known. The CDR3 sequence: CSVGGDIQYF. CDR3 DNA: TGCAGCGTTGGCGGGGACATTCAGTACTTC.